This T cell receptor (beta chain) was profiled in a study of a mutant IDH1 vaccine in newly diagnosed glioma. This CDR3 is built from 17 residues. Trimming removed 3 bases from V and 0 bases from J, with 15 bases in between. CDR1 and CDR2 (germline): LNHDA, SQIVND (reference sequence). Described time point: week 23, last vaccination. In every dose of vaccine, 300 ug of mutant IDH1 20-mer peptide was given alongside topical imiquimod. As for this clone: The antigen remains unidentified.

Produced via immunoSEQ multiplex PCR; TCRdb's table is partial and in-frame only. The sample records around 26,000 clones, around 84% being singletons. The origin of this receptor is a woman aged 25-40 years with glioma. J is TRBJ1-5 and V is TRBV19; D is undetermined. The sequencing used PBMCs, collected from a glioma patient whose treatment included an IDH1 peptide vaccine. In DNA form, the CDR3 reads TGTGCCAGTAGTATGTGGAGTGGAACTCTTAGCAATCAGCCCCAGCATTTT. Translating gives CASSMWSGTLSNQPQHF.